Here is one T cell receptor beta chain with its context. Its antigen is unidentified. TCRdb fed the reads into MiXCR, producing one record per CDR3 protein. The data show 640,000 or so distinct CDR3 sequences, around 35% seen once. These data belong to a study of T cell repertoires in cytomegalovirus infection. General study results and limits: There were HLA-C-restricted CMV-specific TCR beta clonotypes dominating the ex vivo response.

The length of the CDR3 is 11 residues. Looked up from germline, CDR1 is SNHLY and CDR2 is FYNNEI. Between the trimmed V and J ends, which lost 8 bases and 4 bases, there was a span of 7 bases. The sequence came from a human donor in good health (CMV status not recorded). Some clones in this sample may be carry-over from other donors' samples. This sample comprised cultured PBMCs, obtained from culture after CMV antigen stimulation. This chain uses TRBV2 with TRBJ2-3; D is ambiguous. CDR3 residues: CASSEADTQYF. CDR3 sequence (DNA): TGTGCCAGCTCTGAAGCAGATACGCAGTATTTT.